These 11 T cell receptor beta chains share one sample of origin, sequenced in a study of monozygotic twins with inflammatory bowel disease. TCRdb processed the 5' RACE reads again and assigns one entry to each CDR3 protein, with no DNA. This sample lists around 200,000 distinct CDR3 sequences; its ten largest clones have around 1.5%. The sample taken for sequencing was blood. The receptors shown here come from a human donor with ulcerative colitis or Crohn's disease, or a healthy co-twin of an affected twin (not recorded which).

This chain links TRBV12-3 or TRBV12-4 with TRBJ1-1; TCRdb designates TRBD1, a call that cannot be tested without DNA. The CDR3 is made up of 11 amino acids. CDR3 sequence: CASTRGTEAFF.

The chain uses TRBV7-3 and TRBJ1-1; the TCRdb D gene call, TRBD1, has no DNA to confirm it. Germline CDR1 reads SGHTA; CDR2 reads FQGTGA. CDR3 length equals 14 residues. The CDR3 loop is CASSTTGMNTEAFF.

J is TRBJ2-7 and V is TRBV6-1; TCRdb indicates TRBD1, and absent DNA this call remains unverified. CDR3 length equals 14 residues. Germline V gene data show CDR1 as MNHNS and CDR2 as SASEGT. Here the CDR3 reads CASKRRQGAAEQYF.

The CDR3 loop is CASSRQGEAFF. The chain is built from TRBV12-3 or TRBV12-4 and TRBJ1-1; as DNA is missing, the TRBD1 call by TCRdb cannot be tested. The CDR3 runs to 11 residues.

V is TRBV6-1 and J is TRBJ1-5. The CDR3 totals 12 residues. Germline CDR1 is MNHNS and CDR2 is SASEGT. The CDR3 here is CASSDLYQPQHF.

V usage is TRBV7-9 and J usage is TRBJ2-5. Germline values: CDR1 SEHNR, CDR2 FQNEAQ (reference sequence). This CDR3 comprises 11 residues. CDR3 sequence: CASSGRETQYF.

The rearrangement joins TRBV11-1 to TRBJ2-3; TCRdb selects TRBD1, and the lack of DNA leaves this call unchecked. The CDR3 runs 15 residues. Germline V gene data show CDR1 as SGHAT and CDR2 as FQDESV (reference sequence). The CDR3 region is CASSFQGSLTDTQYF.

This chain joins TRBV7-6 and TRBJ2-7; TCRdb designates TRBD2, a call that cannot be tested without DNA. Germline V gene lookup returns CDR1 SGHVS and CDR2 FNYEAQ. The CDR3 covers 16 residues. The CDR3 protein is CASSLVPSGVPYEQYF.

The rearrangement links TRBV5-1 to TRBJ2-1; no DNA is available, so the TRBD1 call from TCRdb remains unchecked. CDR3 length: 15 residues. In germline, CDR1 is SGHRS, CDR2 YFSETQ. CDR3 residues: CASSLEIVGASEQFF.

This sequence joins TRBV6-1 and TRBJ2-7; without DNA, the TCRdb call of TRBD1 cannot be checked. Looked up from germline, CDR1 is MNHNS and CDR2 is SASEGT. This CDR3 is built from 12 residues. CDR3 protein: CASSWDRYEQYF.

CDR3 amino acids: CASSDGLAGNTGELFF. The rearrangement joins TRBV9 to TRBJ2-2; lacking DNA, the TRBD2 call made by TCRdb goes unchecked. The CDR3 has 16 amino acids. Germline V gives CDR1 SGDLS, CDR2 YYNGEE.